This passage covers 7 T cell receptor beta chains from one sample sequenced in a study of blood T cell repertoires in COVID-19. Only in-frame clones appear in the TCRdb table, and some are missing; sequencing was by immunoSEQ multiplex PCR. The data show almost 35,000 clones, about 87% seen once. Sequencing was carried out using peripheral blood. The receptors here all came from a man in his sixties with active COVID-19.

V usage is TRBV19 and J usage is TRBJ1-1, with TRBD1 matching over 7 bases. The CDR3 runs 18 residues. Germline assignment: CDR1 LNHDA and CDR2 SQIVND (reference sequence). V lost 2 bases, J lost 0 bases, and 12 bases stayed unmatched. The CDR3 sequence is CASSIPQGRQVMNTEAFF. The CDR3 bases are TGTGCCAGTAGTATACCACAGGGGCGACAGGTAATGAACACTGAAGCTTTCTTT.

The rearrangement joins TRBV10-1 to TRBJ2-5, with 13 bases identical to TRBD2. V lost 8 bases to trimming and J lost 3 bases; unmatched junction nucleotides: 12. CDR1 is WNHNN, CDR2 SYGVQD, per germline (reference sequence). This CDR3 is 17 amino acids long. CDR3 sequence reads: CASGLLAGGPKEETQYF. DNA of the CDR3: TGCGCCAGCGGTCTACTAGCGGGAGGGCCTAAGGAAGAGACCCAGTACTTC.

Only one count was recorded for this clone. The J gene is TRBJ2-7, the V gene TRBV28, with 14 bases lining up with TRBD2. The CDR3 runs 16 residues. From germline, CDR1 is MDHEN and CDR2 SYDVKM. V was clipped by 3 bases and J by 7 bases; unmatched bases: 8. CDR3 DNA: TGTGCCAGCAGTTTTAGGGGACTAGCGGGAGCGAATGAGCAGTACTTC. It encodes CASSFRGLAGANEQYF. The variable domain in full, completed from reference TRBV28 and TRBJ2-7, reads DVKVTQSSRYLVKRTGEKVFLECVQDMDHENMFWYRQDPGLGLRLIYFSYDVKMKEKGDIPEGYSVSREKKERFSLILESASTNQTSMYLCASSFRGLAGANEQYFGPGTRLTVT.

Only a few counts were recorded for this clone. This chain joins TRBV7-8 and TRBJ1-5; D may be TRBD1 (5 bases). This CDR3 has 17 residues. The V end was cut by 0 bases, the J end by 0 bases, with 12 bases between. CDR1 is SGHVS, CDR2 FQNEAQ, per germline. The CDR3: CASSLARGGYSNQPQHF. DNA of the CDR3: TGTGCCAGCAGCTTAGCTCGGGGGGGGTATAGCAATCAGCCCCAGCATTTT.

This sequence joins TRBV28 and TRBJ1-5, with a possible D match to TRBD1 (5 bases). CDR3 length: 13 residues. The V end was cut by 9 bases, the J end by 7 bases, with 16 bases between. Per the germline V gene, CDR1 is MDHEN and CDR2 is SYDVKM. CDR3 sequence (DNA): TGTGCCAGTGGGATGGAGGGGACCCAGCCCCAGCATTTT. It codes for CASGMEGTQPQHF.

The gene calls are TRBV6-5 and TRBJ2-1; maybe TRBD1 (6 bases). The CDR3 covers 13 residues. With 7 bases removed from V and 6 bases from J, the gap between germline ends came to 13 bases. The germline gives CDR1 MNHEY, CDR2 SVGAGI. CDR3 sequence: CASNPRGGNEQFF. CDR3 nucleotide sequence: TGTGCCAGCAACCCCCGAGGGGGCAATGAGCAGTTCTTC.

The chain combines TRBV11-1 with TRBJ2-7, with 9 bases identical to TRBD1. The junction had 3 bases not matched to a gene; V was cut back by 5 bases and J by 4 bases. Germline CDR1 is SGHAT and CDR2 is FQDESV (reference sequence). The CDR3 covers 13 residues. The CDR3 sequence is CASSPGTGYEQYF. The DNA of the CDR3 is TGTGCCAGCAGCCCCGGGACAGGGTACGAGCAGTACTTC.